This T cell receptor beta chain was recorded in a study of neurological immune-mediated disorders. This clonotype was seen more than once but under ten times. The germline gives CDR1 MNHNS, CDR2 SASEGT. Germline trimming cut 5 bases from V and 0 bases from J; bases unmatched to any gene: 2. CDR3 size: 15 residues. Time point in this sample: longitudinal time-point 3. The unsorted libraries were generated from a total of 2 million PBMCs, which had been stored in RNAlater at -80 C. Each TCR transcript was tagged with a 10-nucleotide random UMI during 5'RACE. Every sequencing run generated in excess of 170 million TCR-beta sequences. These sequences covered 15-18 subjects. TCRdb reanalysed the 5' RACE reads using MiXCR and keeps one entry per CDR3 protein. The sample includes over 90,000 distinct CDR3 sequences, less than 14% of them seen just once.

The chain has TRBV6-1 and TRBJ2-2; 8 bases line up with TRBD1. The TCR originated in a female donor with HTLV-1-associated myelopathy (HAM/TSP). Sequencing was done on a sample of PBMCs. This CDR3 is CASSSGGSNTGELFF. The CDR3 nucleotides read TGTGCCAGCAGTTCAGGGGGCTCGAACACCGGGGAGCTGTTTTTT.